This T cell receptor (beta chain) derives from a study of OX40 agonist ivuxolimab in advanced cancers. This clone was observed once. Clones were read by immunoSEQ multiplex PCR, and TCRdb kept only the in-frame ones, dropping some. The data hold 77,000 or so clones, with less than 95% observed a single time. Between the trimmed V and J ends, which lost 3 bases and 2 bases, there was a span of 16 bases. The CDR3 totals 16 residues. Germline CDR1 is PRHDT and CDR2 is FYEKMQ (reference sequence). The source was CD4+ or CD8+ T cells sorted from blood, collected in a trial of the OX40 agonist ivuxolimab. The chain recombines TRBV13 with TRBJ1-1; TRBD1 might be the D (6 bases). This clonotype was obtained from an adult with an advanced solid tumor such as melanoma, head and neck, liver or kidney cancer. The CDR3 protein is CASSLRSDRANTEAFF. In DNA form, the CDR3 reads TGTGCCAGCAGCTTGAGATCGGACAGAGCCAACACTGAAGCTTTCTTT. Filled out from reference TRBV13 and TRBJ1-1, the complete variable domain reads AAGVIQSPRHLIKEKRETATLKCYPIPRHDTVYWYQQGPGQDPQFLISFYEKMQSDKGSIPDRFSAQQFSDYHSELNMSSLELGDSALYFCASSLRSDRANTEAFFGQGTRLTVV.